Below, 18 T cell receptor beta chains from the same sample are listed, as sequenced in a study of T cell responses to AZD1222 COVID-19 vaccine. Repertoires were generated with immunoSEQ multiplex PCR, while TCRdb's copy carries only in-frame clones and drops some. Altogether roughly 130,000 clones are present, around 94% being singletons, with the ten largest covering over 6.5%. Sequenced material: peripheral blood, taken on day 0 of AZD1222 vaccination. Receptors originate from an adult in good health.

The DNA of the CDR3 is TGTGCCAGCAGTTCGCACCGGGACAGGGGATCCACTGAAGCTTTCTTT. It is translated as CASSSHRDRGSTEAFF. The V and J genes are TRBV28 and TRBJ1-1; 10 positions match TRBD1. The CDR3 sequence is 16 residues long. Germline CDR1 reads MDHEN; CDR2 reads SYDVKM. After removal of 4 bases from V and 4 bases from J, the junction contained 9 bases not matched to a gene.

DNA for the CDR3: TGTGCCAGCAGTGCTAACGGGAGGGAGCAGTTCTTC. Its translation: CASSANGREQFF. V gene TRBV25-1 combines with J gene TRBJ2-1; the match to TRBD2 covers 7 bases. The CDR3 runs 12 residues. Germline lookup yields CDR1 MGHDK and CDR2 SYGVNS. The V segment lost 4 bases and the J segment 10 bases; nucleotides outside the gene matches: 4.

V and J are TRBV11-1 and TRBJ1-1; TRBD1 aligns across 7 bases. Germline assignment: CDR1 SGHAT and CDR2 FQDESV (reference sequence). The CDR3 runs 12 residues. V shed 3 bases and J 10 bases; nucleotides not matched to a gene: 5. The CDR3 DNA follows: TGTGCCAGCAGCTTCCAACAGGGGACAGCTTTCTTT. This translates into CASSFQQGTAFF. Filled out from reference TRBV11-1 and TRBJ1-1, the complete variable domain reads EAEVAQSPRYKITEKSQAVAFWCDPISGHATLYWYRQILGQGPELLVQFQDESVVDDSQLPKDRFSAERLKGVDSTLKIQPAELGDSAMYLCASSFQQGTAFFGQGTRLTVV.

The chain employs TRBV5-1 and TRBJ1-3; TRBD1 matches 8 bases. Per the germline V gene, CDR1 is SGHRS and CDR2 is YFSETQ. V dropped 5 bases and J dropped 0; count of bases not matched to a gene: 4. There are 15 residues in the CDR3. CDR3 sequence: CASSGTGLSGNTIYF. As DNA, the CDR3 is TGCGCCAGCAGTGGGACAGGCCTCTCTGGAAACACCATATATTTT.

The V and J genes are TRBV27 and TRBJ1-5; D ambiguous. CDR3 length: 16 amino acids. V lost 4 bases, J lost 0 bases, and 13 bases lay in between. Germline V gene sequence: CDR1 MNHEY, CDR2 SMNVEV (reference sequence). The CDR3 DNA is TGTGCCAGCAGTTCGCGGGCGGGCGATAGCAATCAGCCCCAGCATTTT. Translated: CASSSRAGDSNQPQHF.

The gene calls are TRBV5-1 and TRBJ1-2, with 7 bases fitting TRBD1. This CDR3 spans 12 amino acids. CDR1 is SGHRS and CDR2 is YFSETQ in the germline V gene. Germline trimming cut 5 bases from V and 6 bases from J; bases unmatched to any gene: 4. The chain's CDR3 is CASRAGTDGYTF. As DNA, the CDR3 is TGCGCCAGCAGGGCCGGGACAGATGGCTACACCTTC.

The rearrangement links TRBV7-9 to TRBJ2-7, with 10 bases lining up with TRBD2. This CDR3 spans 14 amino acids. The trim removed 4 bases at V and 6 bases at J, leaving 6 bases unmatched. Germline loops: CDR1 SEHNR, CDR2 FQNEAQ (reference sequence). The CDR3: CASSSRWTSGEQYF. Here the CDR3 DNA reads TGTGCCAGCAGCTCACGGTGGACTAGCGGCGAGCAGTACTTC.

The gene calls are TRBV7-8 and TRBJ1-5; D perhaps matches TRBD1 (5 bases). The CDR3 loop spans 14 amino acids. Deletions cut 5 bases from V and 8 bases from J, with 16 bases between. CDR1 and CDR2 (germline): SGHVS, FQNEAQ. CDR3 sequence (DNA): TGTGCCAGCAGCGCCCGGGACCCAAACGAGCCCCAGCATTTT. This sequence encodes CASSARDPNEPQHF.

This clone was seen only a few times. The chain recombines TRBV6-2 or TRBV6-3 with TRBJ2-7; 7 positions match TRBD2. The CDR3 runs to 12 residues. After removal of 4 bases from V and 9 bases from J, the junction contained 6 bases not matched to a gene. Germline CDR1 reads MNHEY; CDR2 reads SVGEGT. CDR3 nucleotides: TGTGCCAGCAGTTCGGGACTACCTCTGCAGTACTTC. It yields the protein CASSSGLPLQYF.

The genes are TRBV13 and TRBJ2-2, with D perhaps matching TRBD2 (5 bases). The CDR3 consists of 16 residues. V was clipped by 0 bases and J by 3 bases, with 11 bases between them. CDR1 and CDR2 from the germline V gene are PRHDT and FYEKMQ (reference sequence). CDR3 nucleotide sequence: TGTGCCAGCAGCTTAGGGGTGGGAGTGGACACCGGGGAGCTGTTTTTT. Protein sequence: CASSLGVGVDTGELFF. Based on the CDR3 plus reference TRBV13 and TRBJ2-2, the full variable domain is AAGVIQSPRHLIKEKRETATLKCYPIPRHDTVYWYQQGPGQDPQFLISFYEKMQSDKGSIPDRFSAQQFSDYHSELNMSSLELGDSALYFCASSLGVGVDTGELFFGEGSRLTVL.

Points on this clone: Germline is not matched at one junction end, which may reflect a read error. The same CDR3 arises from other DNA sequences in this sample as well. The J gene is TRBJ1-1, the V gene TRBV7-3; no reliable D call. Germline assignment: CDR1 SGHTA and CDR2 FQGTGA. The CDR3 runs 13 residues. The CDR3 here is CASSPGPNTEAFF. As DNA, the CDR3 is TGCGCCAGCAGCCCAGGACCGAACACTGAAGCTTTCTTT.

V usage is TRBV9 and J usage is TRBJ2-7, with D tentatively TRBD2 (6 bases). Looked up from germline, CDR1 is SGDLS and CDR2 is YYNGEE. This CDR3 has 13 amino acids. The V and J ends lost 3 bases and 7 bases respectively, with 14 bases between them. This CDR3 is CASSGRAAGEQYF. DNA of the CDR3: TGTGCCAGCAGCGGGAGGGCCGCGGGGGAGCAGTACTTC. Full variable domain (missing parts from reference TRBV9 and TRBJ2-7): DSGVTQTPKHLITATGQRVTLRCSPRSGDLSVYWYQQSLDQGLQFLIQYYNGEERAKGNILERFSAQQFPDLHSELNLSSLELGDSALYFCASSGRAAGEQYFGPGTRLTVT.

The V gene is TRBV13, the J gene TRBJ2-2, with 12 bases fitting TRBD2. The CDR3 contains 16 residues. The germline V gene has CDR1 PRHDT and CDR2 FYEKMQ (reference sequence). J lost 7 bases, V lost 4 bases, and 7 bases had no gene match. This chain's CDR3 is CASSSSSGRAVGELFF. The CDR3 nucleotides are TGTGCCAGCAGCTCGTCTAGCGGGAGGGCCGTCGGGGAGCTGTTTTTT.

The chain couples TRBV5-8 to TRBJ2-5; no clear D. Trimming took 0 bases from V and 6 from J, leaving 12 bases between them. Germline CDR1 is SGHTS and CDR2 is YDEGEE. CDR3 size: 14 residues. CDR3 in DNA: TGTGCCAGCAGCTTGGAACACTCCCGGCAGACCCAGTACTTC. Amino acids: CASSLEHSRQTQYF.

This chain uses TRBV6-5 with TRBJ1-1, with TRBD1 identical over 12 bases. The CDR3 has 14 amino acids. Germline-derived CDR1 and CDR2 are MNHEY and SVGAGI. Trimming at V came to 4 bases and at J to 7 bases, leaving 4 bases not matched to a gene. DNA for the CDR3: TGTGCCAGCAGTTGGGGACAGGGGGCGAGTGAAGCTTTCTTT. This translates into CASSWGQGASEAFF.

The rearrangement uses TRBV6-6 and TRBJ2-3; D is perhaps TRBD2 (6 bases). Trimming took off 1 base at V and 3 bases at J, with 11 bases between the two ends. Germline values: CDR1 MNHNY, CDR2 SVGAGI (reference sequence). The CDR3 loop spans 15 amino acids. CDR3 nucleotides: TGTGCCAGCAGTTACTTCGGGAGTGGGACAGATACGCAGTATTTT. Protein: CASSYFGSGTDTQYF.

V and J are TRBV5-5 and TRBJ1-2; 8 bases agree with TRBD1. V was clipped by 4 bases and J by 4 bases; unmatched bases: 15. Germline CDR1 SGHKS, CDR2 YYEKEE (reference sequence). This CDR3 has 17 amino acids. The CDR3, as DNA: TGTGCCAGCAGCAGCACACCCCAGGGGGCAGACTTCTATGGCTACACCTTC. Its protein product is CASSSTPQGADFYGYTF. Full variable domain (rest looked up from reference TRBV5-5 and TRBJ1-2): DAGVTQSPTHLIKTRGQQVTLRCSPISGHKSVSWYQQVLGQGPQFIFQYYEKEERGRGNFPDRFSARQFPNYSSELNVNALLLGDSALYLCASSSTPQGADFYGYTFGSGTRLTVV.

CDR3 region: CASSLSGSGTDTQYF. CDR3 DNA: TGCGCCAGCAGCTTGAGCGGTTCGGGCACAGATACGCAGTATTTT. The rearrangement uses TRBV5-1 and TRBJ2-3; possible D gene TRBD2, 5 bases. V lost 1 base and J lost 1, with 10 bases in between. The CDR3 is 15 amino acids. In germline, CDR1 is SGHRS, CDR2 YFSETQ.